Below, 27 T cell receptor beta chains from the same sample are listed, as sequenced in a study of blood T cell repertoires in COVID-19 (dated by TCRdb to 2019 to 2021). The library was produced with the immunoSEQ multiplex PCR assay. TCRdb stores this immuneACCESS table with in-frame sequences only. Part of the clones is absent; in the studies checked, under half of the shortfall reflects unresolved V genes, and no reason is known for the rest. The sample yields 350,000 or so clones; approximately 91% were counted once. Of the sample, approximately 1% falls within the top ten clones. The source material was PBMCs or T cells enriched from blood (not recorded which). These receptors were collected from a woman in her 30s who had been exposed to COVID-19.

Here the CDR3 DNA reads TGCAGTGCTAGTCCCCTAGCGGGGGGAGAGGGGGAGCTGTTTTTT. Amino acid sequence: CSASPLAGGEGELFF. J is TRBJ2-2 and V is TRBV20-1; 11 bases align to TRBD2. The CDR3 has 15 amino acids. From germline, CDR1 is DFQATT and CDR2 SNEGSKA (reference sequence). The junction had 8 bases not matched to a gene; V was cut back by 3 bases and J by 8 bases.

This clone appeared a single time. The V gene is TRBV18, the J gene TRBJ2-7, with 9 nucleotides matching TRBD1. The V gene's germline CDR1 is KGHSH and CDR2 LQKENI. Unmatched junction bases numbered 9, after V lost 5 bases and J lost 1 base. The CDR3 is made up of 16 amino acids. The CDR3 loop reads CASSKPGQGISYEQYF. CDR3 in DNA: TGTGCCAGCTCAAAACCGGGACAGGGTATTTCCTACGAGCAGTACTTC.

J is TRBJ1-6 and V is TRBV5-3; TRBD1 matches 7 bases. TRBV5-3 is treated as an ORF (open reading frame) with a function not yet certain. The CDR3 is 14 amino acids. J gave up 10 bases and V 3 bases, and 7 bases lay outside the gene matches. This CDR3 is CARSSRQGNSPLHF. In DNA form, the CDR3 reads TGTGCCAGAAGCTCACGACAGGGTAACTCACCCCTCCACTTT.

V and J are TRBV25-1 and TRBJ1-4, with a possible D match to TRBD1 (6 bases). Germline V gene data show CDR1 as MGHDK and CDR2 as SYGVNS. This CDR3 is built from 16 residues. Trimming stripped 0 bases from V and 8 bases from J, with 16 bases between. As DNA, the CDR3 is TGTGCCAGCAGTGAATATACCGGCAGGGGTGGAGAAAAACTGTTTTTT. It specifies CASSEYTGRGGEKLFF. Full variable domain (missing parts from reference TRBV25-1 and TRBJ1-4): EADIYQTPRYLVIGTGKKITLECSQTMGHDKMYWYQQDPGMELHLIHYSYGVNSTEKGDLSSESTVSRIRTEHFPLTLESARPSHTSQYLCASSEYTGRGGEKLFFGSGTQLSVL.

This rearrangement joins TRBV5-4 to TRBJ2-5, with 11 bases lining up with TRBD1. After removal of 0 bases from V and 1 base from J, the junction contained 11 bases not matched to a gene. The CDR3 totals 19 residues. The germline gives CDR1 SGHNT, CDR2 YYREEE (reference sequence). In DNA, the CDR3 is TGTGCCAGCAGCTTGGGTTTTAAGGACAGGGGGCAAGCCCAAGAGACCCAGTACTTC. This codes for CASSLGFKDRGQAQETQYF.

The chain recombines TRBV5-1 with TRBJ2-1; 7 nucleotides align to TRBD2. V lost 5 bases, J lost 4 bases, and 9 bases stayed unmatched. The germline CDR1 and CDR2 sequences are SGHRS and YFSETQ. This CDR3 comprises 15 residues. The DNA of the CDR3 is TGCGCCAGCAGGCCTGCGGGGGAACGGTACAATGAGCAGTTCTTC. The encoded protein is CASRPAGERYNEQFF.

This clone appeared once. The chain uses TRBV5-1 and TRBJ1-6; a weak D match, TRBD1 (6 bases). The CDR3 runs 15 residues. From germline, CDR1 is SGHRS and CDR2 YFSETQ. V shed 3 bases and J shed 3 bases, with 10 bases lying between them. CDR3 sequence: CASSSLQGYNSPLHF. The DNA for the CDR3 is TGCGCCAGCAGCTCTCTACAGGGCTATAATTCACCCCTCCACTTT. The full variable domain, completed using reference TRBV5-1 and TRBJ1-6, is KAGVTQTPRYLIKTRGQQVTLSCSPISGHRSVSWYQQTPGQGLQFLFEYFSETQRNKGNFPGRFSGRQFSNSRSEMNVSTLELGDSALYLCASSSLQGYNSPLHFGNGTRLTVT.

This chain uses TRBV6-1 with TRBJ2-3; 14 nucleotides agree with TRBD2. Germline CDR1 is MNHNS and CDR2 is SASEGT. J was trimmed by 9 bases and V by 3 bases; bases with no gene match: 5. This CDR3 has 15 amino acids. Written as DNA, the CDR3 is TGTGCCAGCAGTGAGGGAGGACTAGCGGGAGGAACGCAGTATTTT. This codes for CASSEGGLAGGTQYF.

The chain uses TRBV7-7 and TRBJ2-1, with 13 nucleotides matching TRBD2. Per germline, CDR1 SSHAT and CDR2 FNYEAQ (reference sequence). The CDR3 is made up of 15 amino acids. Written as DNA, the CDR3 is TGTGCTAGCGCTCAGGGACTAGCGGGACTTAATGAGCAGTTCTTC. Translated, it gives CASAQGLAGLNEQFF.

This chain uses TRBV11-3 with TRBJ2-1, with D tentatively TRBD2 (5 bases). Trimming stripped 4 bases from V and 5 bases from J, with 15 bases between. CDR1 is SGHNT and CDR2 is YENEEA in the germline V gene. The CDR3 has 15 amino acids. The CDR3 is CASSSNSGGHNEQFF. Here the CDR3 DNA reads TGTGCCAGCAGCTCGAACTCGGGCGGGCACAATGAGCAGTTCTTC.

This clone turned up a few times. The chain joins TRBV7-2 to TRBJ2-1; maybe TRBD2 (6 bases). Per germline, CDR1 SGHTA and CDR2 FQGNSA. The CDR3 has 13 residues. The germline V and J ends were trimmed by 6 bases and 9 bases, with 15 bases remaining between them. The CDR3 bases are TGTGCCAGCAGTCGCAACAGGAGGGTTGAGCAGTTCTTC. This gives the protein CASSRNRRVEQFF.

V is TRBV11-2 and J is TRBJ2-5; D gene uncertain. Germline V gene sequence: CDR1 SGHAT, CDR2 FQNNGV. This CDR3 contains 12 residues. Trimming left V 5 bases short and J 5 bases short, with 9 bases between. This CDR3 reads CASSRSQETQYF. The CDR3 bases are TGTGCCAGCAGCCGATCCCAGGAGACCCAGTACTTC.

This clone was observed a handful of times. The V call is TRBV11-2, the J call TRBJ2-2; the match to TRBD2 covers 7 bases. V shed 1 base, J shed 2 bases, and the junction held 7 bases outside the gene matches. This CDR3 region has 17 residues. The germline V gene has CDR1 SGHAT and CDR2 FQNNGV. The CDR3, as DNA: TGTGCCAGCAGCTTAGGTAGGCTAGCGGAAAACACCGGGGAGCTGTTTTTT. Protein sequence: CASSLGRLAENTGELFF.

The V and J genes are TRBV19 and TRBJ2-6, with 9 bases matching TRBD1. The CDR3 is 18 amino acids. With 6 bases clipped from V and 1 base from J, the junction kept 10 bases outside the gene matches. CDR1 and CDR2 from the germline V gene are LNHDA and SQIVND (reference sequence). CDR3 in DNA: TGTGCCAGTAGCCCGATTCCGGGACAGGGATCTGGGGCCAACGTCCTGACTTTC. The encoded protein is CASSPIPGQGSGANVLTF.

For the CDR3, the DNA is TGTGCCAGTAGGGGACGGGGGAGTGGCACAGATACGCAGTATTTT. Translation gives CASRGRGSGTDTQYF. This chain links TRBV19 with TRBJ2-3; possible D gene TRBD2, 6 bases. Trimming left V 6 bases short and J 1 base short, with 14 bases between. The germline V gene encodes CDR1 LNHDA and CDR2 SQIVND (reference sequence). This CDR3 spans 15 amino acids.

Worth noting for this clone: Other DNA sequences within the sample encode an identical CDR3. The rearrangement links TRBV18 to TRBJ2-3, with TRBD2 matching over 9 bases. The CDR3 spans 15 residues. J lost 1 base, V lost 2 bases, and 1 base had no gene match. Germline-derived CDR1 and CDR2 are KGHSH and LQKENI. The DNA of the CDR3 is TGTGCCAGCTCACCAGCGGGAGGGCGCACAGATACGCAGTATTTT. It is translated as CASSPAGGRTDTQYF.

The rearrangement uses TRBV28 and TRBJ2-3, with 16 bases that match TRBD2. Germline V gene data show CDR1 as MDHEN and CDR2 as SYDVKM. V dropped 5 bases and J dropped 6; count of bases not matched to a gene: 11. The CDR3 consists of 18 residues. CDR3 region: CASSTTLGLAGGPDTQYF. DNA for the CDR3: TGTGCCAGCAGTACAACCCTGGGACTAGCGGGAGGGCCGGATACGCAGTATTTT.

The rearrangement joins TRBV27 to TRBJ1-1; D uncertain. The CDR3 has 13 residues. Deletions cut 6 bases from V and 0 bases from J, with 8 bases between. CDR1 is MNHEY and CDR2 is SMNVEV in the germline V gene (reference sequence). CDR3 coding DNA: TGTGCCAGCAGACTTAACTTGAACACTGAAGCTTTCTTT. It yields the protein CASRLNLNTEAFF.

The chain employs TRBV9 and TRBJ2-2; weak D call: TRBD1 (6 bases). The V and J ends lost 1 base and 6 bases respectively, with 10 bases between them. The CDR3 extends over 14 amino acids. Germline V gene lookup returns CDR1 SGDLS and CDR2 YYNGEE. The CDR3 DNA is TGTGCCAGCAGCGTACAGGGGAAGGCCGGGGAGCTGTTTTTT. Its protein is CASSVQGKAGELFF.

The chain joins TRBV7-2 to TRBJ2-7; tentatively, D is TRBD2 (6 bases). Germline V gene data show CDR1 as SGHTA and CDR2 as FQGNSA. The CDR3 sequence is 14 residues long. Trimming removed 6 bases at V and 0 bases at J, with 12 bases between. CDR3 sequence reads: CASRSQAGSYEQYF. The CDR3, as DNA: TGTGCCAGCAGGTCCCAAGCGGGCTCCTACGAGCAGTACTTC.

The chain has TRBV5-1 and TRBJ2-3; 9 bases are a match to TRBD1. The junction had 5 bases not matched to a gene; V was cut back by 4 bases and J by 2 bases. The CDR3 loop spans 15 amino acids. CDR1 is SGHRS, CDR2 YFSETQ, per germline. The CDR3 coding sequence is TGCGCCAGCAGCACTGGACAGGGGCACACAGATACGCAGTATTTT. This gives the protein CASSTGQGHTDTQYF.

The chain carries TRBV19 and TRBJ1-2, with a weak D call TRBD1 (6 bases). Germline loops: CDR1 LNHDA, CDR2 SQIVND (reference sequence). V lost 7 bases and J 3 bases, leaving 12 bases between the germline ends. This CDR3 has 13 amino acids. CDR3 loop: CASTPTGDYGYTF. The CDR3 coding sequence is TGTGCCAGTACCCCGACAGGAGACTATGGCTACACCTTC.

This chain uses TRBV6-6 with TRBJ1-2, with no clear D. Trimming took off 6 bases at V and 2 bases at J, with 19 bases between the two ends. Germline lookup yields CDR1 MNHNY and CDR2 SVGAGI (reference sequence). The CDR3 has 16 amino acids. CDR3 residues: CASSLSTSGNNYGYTF. CDR3 nucleotide sequence: TGTGCCAGCAGCCTATCCACTTCAGGCAACAACTATGGCTACACCTTC.

Regarding this clone: The same CDR3 is also encoded by other DNA sequences in this sample. V usage is TRBV12-3 or TRBV12-4 and J usage is TRBJ1-1; D ambiguous. CDR3 size: 13 residues. V shed 1 base and J shed 4 bases, with 7 bases lying between them. The CDR3 loop is CASSLGGGTEAFF. CDR3 nucleotides: TGTGCCAGCAGTTTAGGAGGTGGCACTGAAGCTTTCTTT.

This chain uses TRBV30 with TRBJ1-2; 9 nucleotides agree with TRBD1. This CDR3 has 14 residues. The germline CDR1 and CDR2 sequences are GTSNPN and SVGIG (reference sequence). V was pared by 0 bases and J by 4 bases, with 3 bases of the junction left unmatched. CDR3 sequence: CAWSVGQGGYGYTF. The CDR3 bases are TGTGCCTGGAGTGTGGGACAGGGCGGCTATGGCTACACCTTC.

This clone was observed once. The V call is TRBV3-1 (or the pseudogene TRBV3-2), the J call TRBJ2-2; a possible D gene is TRBD2 (5 bases). V lost 0 bases and J 7 bases, leaving 9 bases between the germline ends. CDR1 and CDR2 (germline): LGHDT, YNNKEL (reference sequence). The CDR3 is 14 amino acids. CDR3 nucleotides: TGTGCCAGCAGCCAAGAGGCAGCGGTCGGGGAGCTGTTTTTT. It specifies CASSQEAAVGELFF.

The chain links TRBV19 to TRBJ2-6; 8 nucleotides line up with TRBD1. The V gene end was trimmed by 0 bases and the J gene end by 0 bases; junction bases not matched to a gene: 4. Per germline, CDR1 LNHDA and CDR2 SQIVND (reference sequence). CDR3 size: 18 residues. This chain's CDR3 is CASSIEPGGSSGANVLTF. The CDR3 DNA reads as TGTGCCAGTAGTATAGAGCCAGGGGGCTCCTCTGGGGCCAACGTCCTGACTTTC. Together with reference TRBV19 and TRBJ2-6, the CDR3 gives the full variable domain: DGGITQSPKYLFRKEGQNVTLSCEQNLNHDAMYWYRQDPGQGLRLIYYSQIVNDFQKGDIAEGYSVSREKKESFPLTVTSAQKNPTAFYLCASSIEPGGSSGANVLTFGAGSRLTVL.